One and the same sample provided the 27 T cell receptor beta chains below, sequenced in a study of cytomegalovirus exposure and HLA in healthy donors. TCRdb's copy holds only in-frame clones and misses some; the assay was immunoSEQ multiplex PCR. The sample yields about 170,000 clones, around 92% seen once. The sample was PBMCs. These receptors came from a man aged 18-30 years in good health and CMV-seropositive.

The chain couples TRBV29-1 to TRBJ2-3, with 9 bases fitting TRBD1. J lost 3 bases, V lost 6 bases, and 7 bases had no gene match. CDR1 SQVTM and CDR2 ANQGSEA come from the germline V gene. This CDR3 contains 14 residues. This chain's CDR3 is CSVFGTGKTDTQYF. The CDR3 coding sequence is TGCAGCGTCTTCGGGACAGGGAAAACAGATACGCAGTATTTT.

This chain links TRBV25-1 with TRBJ2-3; D remains unclear. The germline V gene has CDR1 MGHDK and CDR2 SYGVNS. This CDR3 region has 13 residues. V was clipped by 3 bases and J by 2 bases, with 6 bases between them. As DNA, the CDR3 is TGTGCCAGCAGTGATCTAAACACAGATACGCAGTATTTT. Amino acids: CASSDLNTDTQYF.

V and J are TRBV6-1 and TRBJ2-7; 7 bases fit TRBD2. This CDR3 comprises 16 residues. The V gene end was trimmed by 1 base and the J gene end by 6 bases; junction bases not matched to a gene: 12. The germline CDR1 and CDR2 sequences are MNHNS and SASEGT. The CDR3 here is CASSEEGGLAVIEQYF. The CDR3 region has the DNA TGTGCCAGCAGTGAAGAAGGAGGTCTAGCGGTGATCGAGCAGTACTTC.

The chain couples TRBV6-4 to TRBJ2-3, with a tentative D call TRBD2 (6 bases). V was cut by 4 bases and J by 3 bases, with 14 bases left in between. The CDR3 is 15 amino acids. Germline lookup yields CDR1 MRHNA and CDR2 SNTAGT. The CDR3 DNA is TGTGCCAGCAGTGCAGAAGGAGGGAGGACAGATACGCAGTATTTT. Translated, it gives CASSAEGGRTDTQYF.

This chain links TRBV9 with TRBJ2-2; 7 nucleotides match TRBD1. This CDR3 is 17 amino acids long. Losses at the gene ends were 0 bases for V and 5 bases for J; bases not matched to a gene: 10. The germline V gene has CDR1 SGDLS and CDR2 YYNGEE. The CDR3 region is CASSVVVVEGATGELFF. For the CDR3, the DNA is TGTGCCAGCAGCGTAGTAGTGGTTGAGGGGGCTACCGGGGAGCTGTTTTTT.

This chain joins TRBV18 and TRBJ2-7; TRBD1 matches at 10 bases. Germline-derived CDR1 and CDR2 are KGHSH and LQKENI. The CDR3 contains 14 residues. J lost 5 bases, V lost 6 bases, and 7 bases had no gene match. CDR3 in DNA: TGTGCCAGCTCTCTCCGGGACAGGGGCCACGAGCAGTACTTC. Residues: CASSLRDRGHEQYF.

This clone was seen only a few times. The chain recombines TRBV7-9 with TRBJ1-1; D not resolved. CDR3 size: 13 residues. Germline assignment: CDR1 SEHNR and CDR2 FQNEAQ (reference sequence). Trimming left V 6 bases short and J 0 bases short, with 8 bases between. DNA of the CDR3: TGTGCCAGCAGTCGCGATATGAACACTGAAGCTTTCTTT. Protein product: CASSRDMNTEAFF.

The rearrangement uses TRBV9 and TRBJ2-2; D is perhaps TRBD1 (5 bases). V lost 6 bases and J 1 base, leaving 10 bases between the germline ends. The CDR3 runs to 14 residues. Germline loops: CDR1 SGDLS, CDR2 YYNGEE. In DNA form, the CDR3 reads TGTGCCAGCACGGGCAGGGTGAACACCGGGGAGCTGTTTTTT. Protein: CASTGRVNTGELFF.

V is TRBV18 and J is TRBJ2-1; 9 bases match TRBD2. Germline loops: CDR1 KGHSH, CDR2 LQKENI. This CDR3 contains 16 residues. J gave up 4 bases and V 2 bases, and 6 bases lay outside the gene matches. The CDR3 loop reads CASSPLASGDYNEQFF. CDR3 DNA sequence: TGTGCCAGCTCACCATTAGCTAGCGGGGATTACAATGAGCAGTTCTTC.

V gene TRBV7-8 combines with J gene TRBJ2-3; D perhaps matches TRBD2 (6 bases). V was pared by 8 bases and J by 0 bases, with 15 bases between. Germline lookup yields CDR1 SGHVS and CDR2 FQNEAQ. The CDR3 loop spans 15 amino acids. This chain's CDR3 is CASGVGSLSTDTQYF. DNA of the CDR3: TGTGCCAGCGGGGTCGGGAGCCTTAGCACAGATACGCAGTATTTT.

The chain is built from TRBV28 and TRBJ2-2; D might be TRBD2 (5 bases). The CDR3 is 14 residues long. V was cut by 5 bases and J by 2 bases, with 9 bases left in between. The germline CDR1 and CDR2 sequences are MDHEN and SYDVKM. CDR3 sequence (DNA): TGTGCCAGCAGTAGCGGATATAACACCGGGGAGCTGTTTTTT. Its protein product is CASSSGYNTGELFF.

The V and J genes are TRBV5-1 and TRBJ2-7; D may be TRBD1 (5 bases). Germline CDR1 reads SGHRS; CDR2 reads YFSETQ. The CDR3 runs to 14 residues. V lost 4 bases and J 3 bases, leaving 14 bases between the germline ends. The CDR3 nucleotides read TGCGCCAGCAGCGGGGCAGGCCCGGGCTACGAGCAGTACTTC. Encoded protein: CASSGAGPGYEQYF.

There are a few counts of this clone. The chain uses TRBV29-1 and TRBJ1-5; 10 bases are a match to TRBD1. This CDR3 contains 15 residues. The J segment lost 2 bases and the V segment lost 4 bases, leaving 5 bases of the junction unmatched. The germline CDR1 and CDR2 sequences are SQVTM and ANQGSEA. CDR3 sequence: CSVATGTGGNQPQHF. For the CDR3, the DNA is TGCAGCGTTGCAACCGGGACAGGGGGCAATCAGCCCCAGCATTTT. The complete variable domain, with remaining parts taken from reference TRBV29-1 and TRBJ1-5, reads SAVISQKPSRDICQRGTSLTIQCQVDSQVTMMFWYRQQPGQSLTLIATANQGSEATYESGFVIDKFPISRPNLTFSTLTVSNMSPEDSSIYLCSVATGTGGNQPQHFGDGTRLSIL.

The table lists this clone with a count of one. The chain links TRBV4-1 to TRBJ1-2; TRBD1 is a possible D gene (6 bases). The germline V gene has CDR1 MGHRA and CDR2 YSYEKL. CDR3 length: 16 residues. The V end was cut by 1 base, the J end by 3 bases, with 15 bases between. In nucleotides, the CDR3 is TGCGCCAGCAGCCAAGGCAGGGGCCGGGACGACTATGGCTACACCTTC. Residues: CASSQGRGRDDYGYTF.

The genes are TRBV6-5 and TRBJ2-5, with D tentatively TRBD2 (6 bases). CDR1 is MNHEY, CDR2 SVGAGI, per germline. Trimming shortened V by 2 bases and J by 4 bases, and 11 bases separated the two germline ends. The CDR3 contains 14 residues. The CDR3 coding sequence is TGTGCCAGCAGTTACCCCGGAGGGAGAGAGACCCAGTACTTC. It codes for CASSYPGGRETQYF.

This chain connects TRBV6-1 to TRBJ2-1, with 8 bases lining up with TRBD2. CDR1 MNHNS and CDR2 SASEGT come from the germline V gene. The ends lost 4 bases at V and 2 bases at J; junction bases unmatched: 4. There are 15 residues in the CDR3. This CDR3 reads CASSVGGGTYNEQFF. The CDR3 coding sequence is TGTGCCAGCAGTGTCGGCGGGGGGACCTACAATGAGCAGTTCTTC.

The chain combines TRBV5-5 with TRBJ2-7; the D gene is possibly TRBD1 (6 bases). Germline V gene lookup returns CDR1 SGHKS and CDR2 YYEKEE (reference sequence). Trimming removed 0 bases from V and 6 bases from J, with 7 bases in between. The CDR3 extends over 12 amino acids. The CDR3 bases are TGTGCCAGCAGCTTGGACAGGGCCGAGCAGTACTTC. Its translation: CASSLDRAEQYF.

V usage is TRBV4-1 and J usage is TRBJ2-7; TRBD2 might be the D (6 bases). The CDR3 is 15 amino acids. CDR1 is MGHRA, CDR2 YSYEKL, per germline. V shed 1 base and J shed 5 bases, with 15 bases lying between them. CDR3 coding DNA: TGCGCCAGCAGCCAAGGAGGGCGGGATTCGGACGAGCAGTACTTC. Translation gives CASSQGGRDSDEQYF.

The gene calls are TRBV19 and TRBJ2-1; no clear D. V lost 4 bases, J lost 0 bases, and 10 bases lay in between. The germline gives CDR1 LNHDA, CDR2 SQIVND (reference sequence). This CDR3 has 15 residues. This chain's CDR3 is CASSNPLSSYNEQFF. Here the CDR3 DNA reads TGTGCCAGTAGTAATCCTCTCAGCTCCTACAATGAGCAGTTCTTC.

This clone was counted once. The J gene is TRBJ2-7, the V gene TRBV27; 7 positions match TRBD2. Germline CDR1 reads MNHEY; CDR2 reads SMNVEV (reference sequence). The CDR3 loop spans 15 amino acids. J was trimmed by 2 bases and V by 6 bases; bases with no gene match: 10. Written as DNA, the CDR3 is TGTGCCAGCAGCCCCGCTAGCGGCCGACCCTACGAGCAGTACTTC. It codes for CASSPASGRPYEQYF.

The chain combines TRBV11-3 with TRBJ2-5, with a possible D match to TRBD1 (6 bases). From germline, CDR1 is SGHNT and CDR2 YENEEA. The CDR3 is made up of 16 amino acids. Trimming stripped 1 base from V and 2 bases from J, with 14 bases between. CDR3 in amino acids: CASSLGLQGRQETQYF. CDR3 bases: TGTGCCAGCAGCTTAGGATTGCAGGGGCGGCAAGAGACCCAGTACTTC.

The rearrangement links TRBV28 to TRBJ1-2, with 8 bases aligning to TRBD1. The CDR3 contains 15 residues. The V gene end was trimmed by 8 bases and the J gene end by 2 bases; junction bases not matched to a gene: 10. Germline-derived CDR1 and CDR2 are MDHEN and SYDVKM. The CDR3 reads CASQAGQDTNYGYTF. In nucleotides, the CDR3 is TGTGCCAGCCAAGCGGGACAGGACACCAACTATGGCTACACCTTC.

The chain employs TRBV5-1 and TRBJ1-4; TRBD1 matches 8 bases. The V gene end was trimmed by 4 bases and the J gene end by 7 bases; junction bases not matched to a gene: 9. This CDR3 has 15 residues. From germline, CDR1 is SGHRS and CDR2 YFSETQ. In DNA, the CDR3 is TGCGCCAGCAGCCCAATCCCAGGGGGCGGTGAAAAACTGTTTTTT. Its translation: CASSPIPGGGEKLFF.

The chain combines TRBV4-1 with TRBJ2-1; 9 bases agree with TRBD2. The ends lost 0 bases at V and 2 bases at J; junction bases unmatched: 5. CDR1 and CDR2 from the germline V gene are MGHRA and YSYEKL. The CDR3 consists of 17 residues. The DNA for the CDR3 is TGCGCCAGCAGCCAAGAAGGGAGACTAGCGGCCTACAATGAGCAGTTCTTC. This translates into CASSQEGRLAAYNEQFF.

This chain links TRBV9 with TRBJ2-7; 8 bases fit TRBD1. Germline V gives CDR1 SGDLS, CDR2 YYNGEE. V shed 0 bases, J shed 0 bases, and the junction held 5 bases outside the gene matches. The CDR3 length is 16 residues. This CDR3 is CASSVGIDRGSYEQYF. The CDR3 DNA reads TGTGCCAGCAGCGTAGGAATCGACAGGGGCTCCTACGAGCAGTACTTC.

Notes on this clone: Other nucleotide sequences in the sample specify the same CDR3. J is TRBJ1-2 and V is TRBV9; perhaps TRBD1 as D (5 bases). Germline CDR1 SGDLS, CDR2 YYNGEE. V was trimmed by 0 bases and J by 2 bases, leaving 8 bases between them. The CDR3 contains 14 residues. Written as DNA, the CDR3 is TGTGCCAGCAGCGTAGGTGGGGGGAACTATGGCTACACCTTC. This sequence encodes CASSVGGGNYGYTF.

V and J are TRBV29-1 and TRBJ2-1; 8 bases align to TRBD2. V was clipped by 7 bases and J by 1 base; unmatched bases: 12. The CDR3 extends over 16 amino acids. Germline loops: CDR1 SQVTM, CDR2 ANQGSEA. In DNA form, the CDR3 reads TGCAGCGGGTACAACGAAGCGGGAGAATCCTACAATGAGCAGTTCTTC. This codes for CSGYNEAGESYNEQFF.